This T cell receptor beta chain was recovered during a study of cytomegalovirus exposure and HLA in healthy donors. This clone was observed a few times. CDR1 and CDR2 (germline): SGHDT, YYEEEE. The CDR3 runs to 15 residues. Trimming took 2 bases from V and 1 from J; bases not matched to a gene: 4. It was with 60 Vbeta and 13 Jbeta primers that the PCR ran. Some clones are missing from TCRdb's copy, which holds only in-frame ones; the method was immunoSEQ multiplex PCR. The profile covers roughly 190,000 clones, with around 67% appearing a single time and about 3% taken by the ten largest. The receptor comes from a woman under 40 in good health and CMV-seropositive. This chain links TRBV5-6 with TRBJ1-1, with TRBD1 matching over 8 bases. The source material was PBMCs. CDR3 sequence (DNA): TGTGCCAGCAGCTTTAAGGACAGGGAGAACACTGAAGCTTTCTTT. It translates to CASSFKDRENTEAFF.